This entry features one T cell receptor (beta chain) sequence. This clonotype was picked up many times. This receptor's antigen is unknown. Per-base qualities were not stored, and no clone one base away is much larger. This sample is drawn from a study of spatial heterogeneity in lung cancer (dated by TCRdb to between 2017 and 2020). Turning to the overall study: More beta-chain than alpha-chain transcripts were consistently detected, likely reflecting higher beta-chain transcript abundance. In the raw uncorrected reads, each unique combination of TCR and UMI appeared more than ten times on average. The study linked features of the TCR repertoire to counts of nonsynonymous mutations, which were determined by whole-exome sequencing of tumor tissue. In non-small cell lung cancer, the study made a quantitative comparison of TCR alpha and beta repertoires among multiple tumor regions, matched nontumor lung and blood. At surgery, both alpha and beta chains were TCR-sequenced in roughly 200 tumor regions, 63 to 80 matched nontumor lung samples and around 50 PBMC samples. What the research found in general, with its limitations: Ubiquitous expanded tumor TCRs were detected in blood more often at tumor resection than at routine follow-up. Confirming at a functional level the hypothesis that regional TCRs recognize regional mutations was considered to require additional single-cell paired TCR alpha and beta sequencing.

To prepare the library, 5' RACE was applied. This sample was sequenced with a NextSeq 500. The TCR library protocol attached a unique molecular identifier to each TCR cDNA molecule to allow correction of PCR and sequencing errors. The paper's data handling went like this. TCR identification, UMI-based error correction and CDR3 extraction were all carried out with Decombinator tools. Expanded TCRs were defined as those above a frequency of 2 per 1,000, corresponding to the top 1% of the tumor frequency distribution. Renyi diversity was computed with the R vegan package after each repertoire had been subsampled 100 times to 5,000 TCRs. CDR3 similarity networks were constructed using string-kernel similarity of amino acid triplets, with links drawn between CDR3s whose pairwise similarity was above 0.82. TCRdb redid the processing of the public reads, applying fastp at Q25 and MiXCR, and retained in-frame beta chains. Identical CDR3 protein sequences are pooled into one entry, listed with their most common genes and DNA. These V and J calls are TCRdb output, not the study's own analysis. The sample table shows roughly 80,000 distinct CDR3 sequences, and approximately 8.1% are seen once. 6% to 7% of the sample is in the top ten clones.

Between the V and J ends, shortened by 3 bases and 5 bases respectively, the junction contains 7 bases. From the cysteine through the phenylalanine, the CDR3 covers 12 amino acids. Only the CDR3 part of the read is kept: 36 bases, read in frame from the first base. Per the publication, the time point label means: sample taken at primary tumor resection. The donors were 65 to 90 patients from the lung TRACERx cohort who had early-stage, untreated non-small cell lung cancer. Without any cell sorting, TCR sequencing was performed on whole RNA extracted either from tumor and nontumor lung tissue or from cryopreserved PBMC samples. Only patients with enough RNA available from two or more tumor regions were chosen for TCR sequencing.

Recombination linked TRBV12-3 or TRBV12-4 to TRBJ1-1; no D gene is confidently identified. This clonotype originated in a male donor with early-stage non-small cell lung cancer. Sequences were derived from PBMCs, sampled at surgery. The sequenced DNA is TGTGCCAGCAGTTTTTCGGTAACTGAAGCTTTCTTT. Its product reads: CASSFSVTEAFF.